A single sample gave rise to the 4 T cell receptor beta chains below, sequenced in a study of beta chain features in type 1 diabetes (dated by TCRdb to 2016 to 2019). General study outcomes and caveats: A moderate but significant shortening of TCRB CDR3 length was observed in type 1 diabetes patients in all four CD4+ subsets.

The receptor library was made with the immunoSEQ multiplex PCR assay. The entire amount of isolated RNA was reverse transcribed using the High Capacity cDNA Reverse Transcription Kit, so the sequenced TCRB transcripts were expressed ones. TCRdb took this table from immuneACCESS and kept in-frame rearrangements with V and J called. Such tables lack part of the clones; where checked against another copy, unresolved V genes explain under half of the gap, and the rest is unexplained. The sample table records around 140,000 clones; about an eighth of these occur just once. Under 1.5% of the sample lies in the top ten. No cognate antigen is known for these TCRs. Sequencing was carried out using central memory CD4+ T cells from blood. These receptors came from a man aged 18 to 30 with type 1 diabetes.

This chain joins TRBV27 and TRBJ1-3, with D tentatively TRBD1 (5 bases). CDR1 and CDR2 (germline): MNHEY, SMNVEV (reference sequence). This CDR3 is 16 amino acids long. The V end lost 2 bases, the J end lost 9 bases, and 20 bases lay between the germline ends. In DNA form, the CDR3 reads TGTGCCAGCAGTTTAAGTCCAGGGCTCCAGGGTACCACCATATATTTT. It yields the protein CASSLSPGLQGTTIYF.

This chain links TRBV2 with TRBJ2-7; 11 nucleotides align to TRBD2. This CDR3 contains 14 residues. The ends lost 5 bases at V and 3 bases at J; junction bases unmatched: 3. CDR1 and CDR2 (germline): SNHLY, FYNNEI. The CDR3 here is CASSKTSGGYEQYF. The DNA of the CDR3 is TGTGCCAGCAGTAAAACTAGCGGGGGCTACGAGCAGTACTTC.

This clone was recorded at least ten times. The J gene is TRBJ2-1, the V gene TRBV27, with 11 bases fitting TRBD1. This CDR3 is built from 14 residues. V dropped 5 bases and J dropped 6; count of bases not matched to a gene: 3. The V gene's germline CDR1 is MNHEY and CDR2 SMNVEV (reference sequence). The CDR3 reads CASSIGTGGNEQFF. In DNA form, the CDR3 reads TGTGCCAGCAGTATCGGGACAGGGGGCAATGAGCAGTTCTTC.

The rearrangement joins TRBV15 to TRBJ1-6; the match to TRBD1 covers 7 bases. Germline values: CDR1 LNHNV, CDR2 YYDKDF (reference sequence). Trimming at V came to 3 bases and at J to 6 bases, leaving 2 bases not matched to a gene. The CDR3 has 14 residues. The CDR3 region has the DNA TGTGCCACCAGCAGCCGGGACAGTAATTCACCCCTCCACTTT. The encoded protein is CATSSRDSNSPLHF.